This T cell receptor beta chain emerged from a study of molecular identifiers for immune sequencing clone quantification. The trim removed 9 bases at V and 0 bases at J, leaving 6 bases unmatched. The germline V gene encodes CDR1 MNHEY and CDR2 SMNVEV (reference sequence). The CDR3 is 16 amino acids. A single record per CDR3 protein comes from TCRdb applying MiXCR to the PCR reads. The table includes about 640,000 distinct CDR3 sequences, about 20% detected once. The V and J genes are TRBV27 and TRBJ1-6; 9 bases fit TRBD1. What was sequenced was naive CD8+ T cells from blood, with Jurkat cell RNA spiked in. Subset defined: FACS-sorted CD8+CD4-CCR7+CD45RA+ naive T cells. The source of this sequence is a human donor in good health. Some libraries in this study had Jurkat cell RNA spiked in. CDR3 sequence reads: CASGTGTSSYNSPLHF. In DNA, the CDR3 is TGTGCCAGTGGGACAGGGACGAGCTCCTATAATTCACCCCTCCACTTT.